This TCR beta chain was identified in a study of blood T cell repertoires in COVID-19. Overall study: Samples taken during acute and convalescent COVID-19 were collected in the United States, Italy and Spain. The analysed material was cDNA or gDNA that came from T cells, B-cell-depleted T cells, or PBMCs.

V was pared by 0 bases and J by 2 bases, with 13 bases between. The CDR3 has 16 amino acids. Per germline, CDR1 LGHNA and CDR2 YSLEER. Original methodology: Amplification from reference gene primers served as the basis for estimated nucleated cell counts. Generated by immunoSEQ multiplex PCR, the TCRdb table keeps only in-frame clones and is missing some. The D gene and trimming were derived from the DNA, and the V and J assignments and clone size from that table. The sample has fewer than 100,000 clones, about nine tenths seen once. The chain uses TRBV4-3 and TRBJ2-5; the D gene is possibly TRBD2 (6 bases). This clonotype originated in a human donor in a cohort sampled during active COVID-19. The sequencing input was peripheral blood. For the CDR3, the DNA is TGCGCCAGCAGCCAAGATCTGGGGGGAAAACAAGAGACCCAGTACTTC. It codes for CASSQDLGGKQETQYF.